The 21 T cell receptor beta chains in this list originate from one sample, sequenced in a study of blood T cells in healthy people across ages. Primers used in a second PCR of about 6 to 11 cycles were a sample-barcoded 5' primer and a J-beta primer mix. TCRdb passed the 5' RACE reads through MiXCR, listing each CDR3 protein once. The table includes about 650,000 distinct CDR3 sequences, about 32% detected once. What was sequenced was blood. These receptors all come from an elderly woman in good health.

This clonotype was seen a handful of times. A much larger clone differs by one base, so this may be a read error. The chain employs TRBV6-2 or TRBV6-3 and TRBJ2-7, with 8 positions matching TRBD1. Germline trimming cut 4 bases from V and 7 bases from J; bases unmatched to any gene: 15. Germline V gives CDR1 MNHEY, CDR2 SVGEGT. The CDR3 runs to 16 residues. The CDR3 region has the DNA TGTGCCAGCAGTTTAATTCCGGGACAGGTGCACAATGAGCAGTACTTC. It encodes CASSLIPGQVHNEQYF.

The J gene is TRBJ2-1, the V gene TRBV7-2; 10 nucleotides match TRBD2. This CDR3 is 17 amino acids long. Germline CDR1 SGHTA, CDR2 FQGNSA. The V and J ends lost 1 base and 4 bases, in that order; junction bases with no gene match: 7. As DNA, the CDR3 is TGTGCCAGCAGCTTAGTTTCGCTAGCGGGAGCATACAATGAGCAGTTCTTC. Protein: CASSLVSLAGAYNEQFF. The variable domain in full, with the rest retrieved from reference TRBV7-2 and TRBJ2-1, is GAGVSQSPSNKVTEKGKDVELRCDPISGHTALYWYRQSLGQGLEFLIYFQGNSAPDKSGLPSDRFSAERTGGSVSTLTIQRTQQEDSAVYLCASSLVSLAGAYNEQFFGPGTRLTVL.

Ten or more counts support this clonotype. The chain is built from TRBV12-5 and TRBJ2-3, with TRBD1 matching 11 bases. This CDR3 has 14 residues. Germline CDR1 reads LGHNT; CDR2 reads FRNRAP. V lost 4 bases, J lost 4 bases, and 1 base stayed unmatched. The CDR3 here is CASGSGQGADTQYF. CDR3 nucleotide sequence: TGTGCTAGTGGTTCGGGACAGGGGGCAGATACGCAGTATTTT.

The table lists this clonotype with many counts. The chain joins TRBV7-2 to TRBJ1-5; D remains ambiguous. CDR1 and CDR2 from the germline V gene are SGHTA and FQGNSA. This CDR3 comprises 17 residues. V lost 3 bases to trimming and J lost 0 bases, with 15 bases between them. The CDR3 DNA is TGTGCCAGCAGCTTGAACCAAGGACTGGGTAGCAATCAGCCCCAGCATTTT. Residues: CASSLNQGLGSNQPQHF.

The CDR3 DNA sequence: TGCGCCAGCAGCTTGTCTGCCGGATCAGGAAACACCATATATTTT. Its protein is CASSLSAGSGNTIYF. The V call is TRBV5-1, the J call TRBJ1-3; D is uncertain. Looked up from germline, CDR1 is SGHRS and CDR2 is YFSETQ. Trimming took off 1 base at V and 4 bases at J, with 12 bases between the two ends. This CDR3 contains 15 residues. Drawing the rest from reference TRBV5-1 and TRBJ1-3, the complete variable domain is KAGVTQTPRYLIKTRGQQVTLSCSPISGHRSVSWYQQTPGQGLQFLFEYFSETQRNKGNFPGRFSGRQFSNSRSEMNVSTLELGDSALYLCASSLSAGSGNTIYFGEGSWLTVV.

This clonotype was seen repeatedly, ten times or more. The chain links TRBV9 to TRBJ2-7; D possibly matches TRBD1 or TRBD2 (5 bases each). Germline V gene data show CDR1 as SGDLS and CDR2 as YYNGEE. The V gene lost 0 bases and the J gene lost 2 bases, with 12 bases spanning the gap. This CDR3 has 15 residues. In DNA, the CDR3 is TGTGCCAGCAGCGTAGACGGGACCCAGACCTACGAGCAGTACTTC. As protein: CASSVDGTQTYEQYF.

Only a few counts were recorded for this clonotype. V and J are TRBV12-3 or TRBV12-4 and TRBJ2-3; 14 bases fit TRBD2. CDR3 length: 16 amino acids. V gave up 6 bases and J gave up 4 bases; unmatched junction bases: 6. The CDR3 region is CASRSTSGGAADTQYF. As DNA, the CDR3 is TGTGCCAGCAGGTCGACTAGCGGGGGGGCAGCAGATACGCAGTATTTT.

A few counts support this clonotype. The chain links TRBV7-2 to TRBJ1-2; D not resolved. Trimming took off 5 bases at V and 8 bases at J, with 21 bases between the two ends. The germline V gene has CDR1 SGHTA and CDR2 FQGNSA. CDR3 length equals 15 residues. For the CDR3, the DNA is TGTGCCAGCAGCCCAACGGCACAAATAATGGGCGGCTACACCTTC. Translated, it gives CASSPTAQIMGGYTF.

The chain uses TRBV7-2 and TRBJ1-1, with TRBD1 as a possible D gene (5 bases). In germline, CDR1 is SGHTA, CDR2 FQGNSA. The V gene lost 7 bases and the J gene lost 1 base, with 13 bases spanning the gap. The CDR3 has 14 residues. The CDR3 spells CASTPQGSNTEAFF. DNA for the CDR3: TGTGCCAGCACTCCCCAGGGATCGAACACTGAAGCTTTCTTT.

Notes on this clonotype: A much larger clonotype is one base distant, so this may be a read error. The J gene is TRBJ1-1, the V gene TRBV6-6; TRBD1 matches at 9 bases. The CDR3 is made up of 15 amino acids. Germline assignment: CDR1 MNHNY and CDR2 SVGAGI (reference sequence). CDR3 sequence (DNA): TGTGCCTGCAGTTCGCCGGGACAGGGGAACACTGAAGCTTTCTTT. Its protein product is CACSSPGQGNTEAFF.

There are many counts of this clonotype. The chain carries TRBV9 and TRBJ2-1; 13 nucleotides match TRBD2. The junction had 5 bases not matched to a gene; V was cut back by 4 bases and J by 1 base. Germline loops: CDR1 SGDLS, CDR2 YYNGEE. This CDR3 region has 17 residues. CDR3 residues: CASSPGLAGRSYNEQFF. DNA of the CDR3: TGTGCCAGCAGCCCGGGACTAGCGGGGCGGTCCTACAATGAGCAGTTCTTC.

This clonotype has just one count. A much larger clone is a single base away; this may be a read error. This chain uses TRBV5-1 with TRBJ1-2; TRBD1 aligns across 11 bases. This CDR3 comprises 17 residues. In germline, CDR1 is SGHRS, CDR2 YFSETQ. CDR3 bases: TGCGCCAGCAGCGCGGGGACAGGGGGACTCATTAACTATGGCCACACCTTC. Encoded protein: CASSAGTGGLINYGHTF.

V and J are TRBV4-2 and TRBJ1-2, with 8 bases that match TRBD1. V lost 1 base, J lost 12 bases, and 10 bases stayed unmatched. The CDR3 has 14 amino acids. The V gene's germline CDR1 is LGHNA and CDR2 YNFKEQ. CDR3 nucleotides: TGTGCCAGCAGCCAAGCGGACAGGGAGGGAAAAAACACCTTC. Its protein is CASSQADREGKNTF.

This clonotype was seen repeatedly, ten times or more. The chain links TRBV7-9 to TRBJ2-5; 9 nucleotides match TRBD2. V was pared by 5 bases and J by 4 bases, with 17 bases of the junction left unmatched. CDR1 is SEHNR and CDR2 is FQNEAQ in the germline V gene (reference sequence). This CDR3 region has 18 residues. CDR3: CASSLGGTSQAARETQYF. The CDR3 DNA is TGTGCCAGCAGCCTTGGCGGGACTAGCCAAGCAGCCCGAGAGACCCAGTACTTC.

The chain uses TRBV5-1 and TRBJ2-1, with D maybe TRBD2 (5 bases). This CDR3 is built from 15 residues. The germline CDR1 and CDR2 sequences are SGHRS and YFSETQ. V was shortened by 0 bases and J by 6 bases, with 13 bases between the two germline ends. DNA for the CDR3: TGCGCCAGCAGCTTGGTCGGAGGCTCTTTCAATGAGCAGTTCTTC. Residues: CASSLVGGSFNEQFF.

J is TRBJ1-5 and V is TRBV30; no reliable D call. Trimming took 0 bases from V and 6 from J, leaving 9 bases between them. The CDR3 is 13 residues long. Germline lookup yields CDR1 GTSNPN and CDR2 SVGIG (reference sequence). The CDR3 sequence is CAWSVGDRQPQHF. The DNA of the CDR3 is TGTGCCTGGAGTGTTGGGGATCGTCAGCCCCAGCATTTT.

The sample holds many counts of this clonotype. The chain carries TRBV29-1 and TRBJ2-3; 7 bases are a match to TRBD1. V shed 6 bases and J 1 base; nucleotides not matched to a gene: 7. Germline CDR1 and CDR2: SQVTM and ANQGSEA. The CDR3 is 14 residues long. CDR3 nucleotides: TGCAGCGTGGAAAGGGGGCTGGGCACAGATACGCAGTATTTT. Amino acid sequence: CSVERGLGTDTQYF.

This clonotype was seen at least ten times. The chain has TRBV24-1 and TRBJ2-3, with 7 nucleotides matching TRBD2. The ends lost 4 bases at V and 1 base at J; junction bases unmatched: 4. Germline V CDR1 and CDR2: KGHDR, SFDVKD. There are 15 residues in the CDR3. The CDR3 nucleotides read TGTGCCACCAGTGACGGAGGGAGGGGCACAGATACGCAGTATTTT. This sequence encodes CATSDGGRGTDTQYF.

In its sample, this clonotype was seen many times. This may be a read error: a much more frequent sequence differs by one nucleotide. The CDR3 protein is CASSFKNELASVYEQYF. In nucleotides, the CDR3 is TGTGCCAGCAGCTTCAAAAACGAACTAGCTAGTGTGTACGAGCAGTACTTC. The chain employs TRBV7-2 and TRBJ2-7, with a possible D match to TRBD2 (6 bases). The CDR3 totals 17 residues. CDR1 SGHTA and CDR2 FQGNSA come from the germline V gene. Trimming took off 3 bases at V and 4 bases at J, with 22 bases between the two ends.

This clonotype has a count of ten or more. The chain has TRBV20-1 and TRBJ2-1; 8 bases agree with TRBD2. The CDR3 spans 15 residues. J lost 10 bases, V lost 8 bases, and 19 bases had no gene match. CDR1 is DFQATT and CDR2 is SNEGSKA in the germline V gene (reference sequence). CDR3 protein: CSPQGFSGGPSEQFF. The CDR3 DNA follows: TGCAGTCCACAGGGATTCAGCGGGGGCCCATCCGAGCAGTTCTTC.

This clonotype has more than one count but fewer than ten. The chain employs TRBV9 and TRBJ2-3, with 8 nucleotides matching TRBD2. The CDR3 runs to 15 residues. Trimming at V came to 3 bases and at J to 4 bases, leaving 7 bases not matched to a gene. Germline V gives CDR1 SGDLS, CDR2 YYNGEE. In DNA form, the CDR3 reads TGTGCCAGCAGCGCCATGACGGGGGGGGCAGATACGCAGTATTTT. It codes for CASSAMTGGADTQYF.